The 27 T cell receptor beta chains given below trace back to one sample, sequenced in a study of blood T cell repertoires in COVID-19. The table came from immunoSEQ multiplex PCR; TCRdb's copy has only in-frame clones and leaves some out. This sample has roughly 150,000 clones, with roughly four fifths found just once. The sequencing input was peripheral blood. These receptors were taken from a man in his sixties with active or convalescent COVID-19.

This sequence joins TRBV6-2 or TRBV6-3 and TRBJ2-1; 8 nucleotides agree with TRBD2. Germline trimming cut 4 bases from V and 9 bases from J; bases unmatched to any gene: 5. CDR3 length: 13 amino acids. CDR1 MNHEY and CDR2 SVGEGT come from the germline V gene. The CDR3, as DNA: TGTGCCAGCAGTTGGCCGGGAGGGAGTGAGCAGTTCTTC. Amino acids: CASSWPGGSEQFF.

This chain joins TRBV18 and TRBJ1-1, with TRBD1 as a possible D gene (6 bases). This CDR3 spans 12 amino acids. CDR1 KGHSH and CDR2 LQKENI come from the germline V gene. V lost 6 bases, J lost 11 bases, and 16 bases lay in between. CDR3 sequence: CASSHLGTPAFF. In nucleotides, the CDR3 is TGTGCCAGCTCCCACCTTGGGACACCGGCTTTCTTT.

The chain uses TRBV20-1 and TRBJ2-7; TRBD2 aligns across 11 bases. The V and J ends lost 3 bases and 7 bases, in that order; junction bases with no gene match: 11. Per the germline V gene, CDR1 is DFQATT and CDR2 is SNEGSKA (reference sequence). This CDR3 spans 15 amino acids. CDR3 loop: CSASRSSSGRYEQYF. CDR3 sequence (DNA): TGCAGTGCTAGTCGAAGCTCTAGCGGGAGGTATGAGCAGTACTTC.

The genes are TRBV19 and TRBJ2-3; 8 nucleotides agree with TRBD1. The germline gives CDR1 LNHDA, CDR2 SQIVND (reference sequence). The junction had 4 bases not matched to a gene; V was cut back by 2 bases and J by 6 bases. The CDR3 totals 14 residues. CDR3 sequence: CASSIRQGMDTQYF. The CDR3 DNA reads as TGTGCCAGTAGTATAAGACAGGGGATGGATACGCAGTATTTT.

The V gene is TRBV7-9, the J gene TRBJ2-7; 8 bases map to TRBD1. Germline CDR1 SEHNR, CDR2 FQNEAQ (reference sequence). J gave up 0 bases and V 5 bases, and 6 bases lay outside the gene matches. The CDR3 loop spans 15 amino acids. CDR3 region: CASSLVTGVSYEQYF. DNA of the CDR3: TGTGCCAGCAGCCTGGTGACAGGGGTCTCCTACGAGCAGTACTTC. The full variable domain, rest sourced from reference TRBV7-9 and TRBJ2-7, is DTGVSQNPRHKITKRGQNVTFRCDPISEHNRLYWYRQTLGQGPEFLTYFQNEAQLEKSRLLSDRFSAERPKGSFSTLEIQRTEQGDSAMYLCASSLVTGVSYEQYFGPGTRLTVT.

The chain is built from TRBV9 and TRBJ2-5; possible D gene TRBD1, 6 bases. The germline V gene has CDR1 SGDLS and CDR2 YYNGEE. This CDR3 region has 16 residues. Between the trimmed V and J ends, which lost 0 bases and 5 bases, there was a span of 17 bases. The CDR3 DNA follows: TGTGCCAGCAGCGTAGCTACAGGGACCTCGTGGGAGACCCAGTACTTC. It codes for CASSVATGTSWETQYF.

This chain connects TRBV5-4 to TRBJ2-5; TRBD1 matches at 10 bases. CDR1 is SGHNT and CDR2 is YYREEE in the germline V gene (reference sequence). J gave up 5 bases and V 4 bases, and 11 bases lay outside the gene matches. The CDR3 consists of 16 residues. DNA for the CDR3: TGTGCCAGCAGCCCGCCAGGACAGGGGGTCGGCGAGACCCAGTACTTC. Translation gives CASSPPGQGVGETQYF.

V gene TRBV15 combines with J gene TRBJ2-2; 7 bases map to TRBD1. This CDR3 comprises 17 residues. Looked up from germline, CDR1 is LNHNV and CDR2 is YYDKDF (reference sequence). Losses at the gene ends were 1 base for V and 3 bases for J; bases not matched to a gene: 8. The CDR3, as DNA: TGTGCCACCAGCAGAGTGAGGGGGACAGCCCACACCGGGGAGCTGTTTTTT. Protein: CATSRVRGTAHTGELFF.

The CDR3 here is CASNPGSSSGNTIYF. CDR3 nucleotides: TGTGCCAGCAACCCCGGGTCAAGCTCTGGAAACACCATATATTTT. The V gene is TRBV6-5, the J gene TRBJ1-3; D remains unclear. The germline V and J ends were trimmed by 7 bases and 0 bases, with 13 bases remaining between them. This CDR3 has 15 amino acids. Germline V gene lookup returns CDR1 MNHEY and CDR2 SVGAGI.

The chain employs TRBV11-1 and TRBJ2-4; 8 bases align to TRBD1. The V segment lost 3 bases and the J segment 5 bases; nucleotides outside the gene matches: 3. This CDR3 spans 14 amino acids. The germline CDR1 and CDR2 sequences are SGHAT and FQDESV (reference sequence). CDR3 in amino acids: CASSFRDRQNIQYF. CDR3 sequence (DNA): TGTGCCAGCAGCTTCCGGGACAGGCAAAACATTCAGTACTTC.

J is TRBJ2-1 and V is TRBV6-5; 11 nucleotides match TRBD2. The J segment lost 6 bases and the V segment lost 6 bases, leaving 7 bases of the junction unmatched. Germline V CDR1 and CDR2: MNHEY, SVGAGI. The CDR3 covers 15 residues. CDR3 loop: CASSLAGGPSNEQFF. The CDR3 region has the DNA TGTGCCAGCAGCTTAGCGGGAGGGCCCTCCAATGAGCAGTTCTTC.

This clone appeared a few times. The chain uses TRBV9 and TRBJ2-1, with 11 positions matching TRBD2. CDR1 is SGDLS and CDR2 is YYNGEE in the germline V gene. The J segment lost 10 bases and the V segment lost 0 bases, leaving 3 bases of the junction unmatched. This CDR3 contains 14 residues. The CDR3 here is CASSVGLAGGEQFF. DNA for the CDR3: TGTGCCAGCAGCGTAGGTCTAGCGGGAGGCGAGCAGTTCTTC.

V and J are TRBV5-5 and TRBJ1-1; D is perhaps TRBD1 (6 bases). With 9 bases removed from V and 5 bases from J, the gap between germline ends came to 17 bases. Looked up from germline, CDR1 is SGHKS and CDR2 is YYEKEE (reference sequence). The CDR3 is 13 amino acids. CDR3 region: CATTQGRGTEAFF. The CDR3 DNA sequence: TGTGCCACCACCCAGGGGAGGGGGACTGAAGCTTTCTTT.

The V and J genes are TRBV5-1 and TRBJ1-6; 7 bases line up with TRBD1. CDR1 and CDR2 (germline): SGHRS, YFSETQ. The CDR3 extends over 16 amino acids. V lost 4 bases, J lost 8 bases, and 12 bases stayed unmatched. The CDR3 region has the DNA TGCGCCAGCAGCCCGGGCGGTGGGGACAGACATTCACCCCTCCACTTT. Encoded protein: CASSPGGGDRHSPLHF.

V and J are TRBV12-5 and TRBJ2-5; 8 bases agree with TRBD1. The germline CDR1 and CDR2 sequences are LGHNT and FRNRAP. V lost 7 bases, J lost 4 bases, and 5 bases stayed unmatched. The CDR3 runs to 13 residues. The CDR3 is CASADRGSETQYF. The CDR3 DNA follows: TGTGCTAGTGCCGACAGGGGCTCAGAGACCCAGTACTTC.

V gene TRBV11-3 combines with J gene TRBJ2-2; 10 bases fit TRBD2. The CDR3 contains 15 residues. Germline assignment: CDR1 SGHNT and CDR2 YENEEA. V lost 5 bases, J lost 6 bases, and 6 bases stayed unmatched. The CDR3 spells CASSQEGTSAGELFF. CDR3 in DNA: TGTGCCAGCAGCCAAGAGGGGACTAGCGCCGGGGAGCTGTTTTTT. Looking up the rest from reference TRBV11-3 and TRBJ2-2 gives the full variable domain: EAGVVQSPRYKIIEKKQPVAFWCNPISGHNTLYWYLQNLGQGPELLIRYENEEAVDDSQLPKDRFSAERLKGVDSTLKIQPAELGDSAVYLCASSQEGTSAGELFFGEGSRLTVL.

The V call is TRBV10-3, the J call TRBJ2-1; perhaps TRBD2 as D (5 bases). The CDR3 runs 14 residues. Trimming took 2 bases from V and 3 from J, leaving 8 bases between them. The germline CDR1 and CDR2 sequences are ENHRY and SYGVKD. CDR3 in amino acids: CAISEREYYNEQFF. In nucleotides, the CDR3 is TGTGCCATCAGTGAGAGGGAGTACTACAATGAGCAGTTCTTC.

The chain combines TRBV9 with TRBJ2-5; D possibly corresponds to TRBD2 (7 bases). V dropped 8 bases and J dropped 1 base, with 12 bases sitting between them. The CDR3 is 13 residues long. Germline V gene sequence: CDR1 SGDLS, CDR2 YYNGEE. In DNA, the CDR3 is TGTGCCAGTTCGGGGGGCCCCCAAGAGACCCAGTACTTC. Residues: CASSGGPQETQYF.

V and J are TRBV2 and TRBJ2-5; no definite D call. CDR1 SNHLY and CDR2 FYNNEI come from the germline V gene. The CDR3 consists of 14 residues. V was shortened by 1 base and J by 1 base, with 7 bases between the two germline ends. CDR3 sequence (DNA): TGTGCCAGCAGTGAAGGTCCTGTCCAAGAGACCCAGTACTTC. As protein: CASSEGPVQETQYF.

J is TRBJ1-2 and V is TRBV6-5; 7 bases are shared with TRBD1. V dropped 6 bases and J dropped 6; count of bases not matched to a gene: 4. CDR1 and CDR2 (germline): MNHEY, SVGAGI. The CDR3 has 12 residues. The CDR3 sequence: CASSRQGHGYTF. CDR3 in DNA: TGTGCCAGCAGCAGACAGGGCCATGGCTACACCTTC.

This clone was recorded only once. The chain is built from TRBV3-1 (or the pseudogene TRBV3-2) and TRBJ1-1; no definite D call. Germline lookup yields CDR1 LGHDT and CDR2 YNNKEL (reference sequence). This CDR3 comprises 14 residues. V lost 6 bases and J 0 bases, leaving 11 bases between the germline ends. In DNA form, the CDR3 reads TGTGCCAGCAGTGAGGGCAAGCTGAACACTGAAGCTTTCTTT. The encoded protein is CASSEGKLNTEAFF.

The chain recombines TRBV19 with TRBJ1-3; 7 bases are a match to TRBD1. CDR1 is LNHDA and CDR2 is SQIVND in the germline V gene (reference sequence). V was pared by 4 bases and J by 2 bases, with 5 bases of the junction left unmatched. This CDR3 comprises 15 residues. The CDR3 bases are TGTGCCAGTAGTACTTCCGGGACAGCTGGAAACACCATATATTTT. Its translation: CASSTSGTAGNTIYF.

The J gene is TRBJ1-3, the V gene TRBV4-2, with 7 bases that match TRBD1. Germline V gives CDR1 LGHNA, CDR2 YNFKEQ. With V trimmed by 3 bases and J by 1 base, 21 bases remained unmatched. This CDR3 spans 21 amino acids. The CDR3 sequence is CASSQLRRLEGKQGSGNTIYF. Written as DNA, the CDR3 is TGTGCCAGCAGCCAGTTACGCAGGCTTGAAGGGAAACAGGGGTCTGGAAACACCATATATTTT.

The chain recombines TRBV24-1 with TRBJ1-3, with D perhaps matching TRBD1 (6 bases). The CDR3 sequence is 19 residues long. Germline V gene lookup returns CDR1 KGHDR and CDR2 SFDVKD. V lost 0 bases, J lost 0 bases, and 17 bases lay in between. The DNA for the CDR3 is TGTGCCACCAGTGATTTGACAGGGTATCCCGGGGCCTCTGGAAACACCATATATTTT. It specifies CATSDLTGYPGASGNTIYF.

The CDR3 nucleotides read TGTGCCAGCTCCCTTGACGAGCAGTACTTC. Translated: CASSLDEQYF. The chain is built from TRBV18 and TRBJ2-7; D unresolved. The CDR3 is 10 amino acids. The V end lost 6 bases, the J end lost 5 bases, and 5 bases lay between the germline ends. Germline values: CDR1 KGHSH, CDR2 LQKENI.

This clone was detected only a few times. The rearrangement links TRBV25-1 to TRBJ1-3, with D perhaps TRBD1 (6 bases). Germline assignment: CDR1 MGHDK and CDR2 SYGVNS. CDR3 length equals 17 residues. Trimming left V 2 bases short and J 3 bases short, with 17 bases between. For the CDR3, the DNA is TGTGCCAGCAGTGAAACCACAGGGCCTCGATATGGAAACACCATATATTTT. As protein: CASSETTGPRYGNTIYF.

The V gene is TRBV19, the J gene TRBJ2-1, with no clear D. This CDR3 comprises 13 residues. Trimming removed 4 bases at V and 0 bases at J, with 4 bases between. Germline CDR1 is LNHDA and CDR2 is SQIVND (reference sequence). CDR3 DNA sequence: TGTGCCAGTAGTACCAGCTCCTACAATGAGCAGTTCTTC. Amino acid sequence: CASSTSSYNEQFF.